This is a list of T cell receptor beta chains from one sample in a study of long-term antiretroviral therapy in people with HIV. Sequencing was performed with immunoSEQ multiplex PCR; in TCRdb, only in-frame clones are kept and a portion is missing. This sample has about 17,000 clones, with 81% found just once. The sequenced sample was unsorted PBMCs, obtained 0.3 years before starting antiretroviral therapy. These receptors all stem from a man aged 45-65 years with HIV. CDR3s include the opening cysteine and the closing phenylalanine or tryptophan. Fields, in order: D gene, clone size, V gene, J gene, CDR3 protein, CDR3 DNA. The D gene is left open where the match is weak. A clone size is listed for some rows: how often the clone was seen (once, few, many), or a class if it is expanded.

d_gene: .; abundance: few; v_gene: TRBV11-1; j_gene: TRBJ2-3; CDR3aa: CASSSGRDTQYF; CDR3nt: TGTGCCAGCAGCTCCGGTCGAGATACGCAGTATTTT
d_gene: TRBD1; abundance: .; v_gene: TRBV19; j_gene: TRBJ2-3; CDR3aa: CASSTNTGGNTDTQYF; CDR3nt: TGTGCCAGTAGTACCAATACAGGGGGCAACACAGATACGCAGTATTTT
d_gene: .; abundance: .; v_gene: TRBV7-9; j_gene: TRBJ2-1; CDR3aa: CASSPITGYNEQFF; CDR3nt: TGTGCCAGCAGCCCCATTACAGGGTACAATGAGCAGTTCTTC
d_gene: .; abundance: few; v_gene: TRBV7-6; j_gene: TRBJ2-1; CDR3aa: CASSLTSYEQFF; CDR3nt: TGTGCCAGCAGCTTAACTAGCTATGAGCAGTTCTTC
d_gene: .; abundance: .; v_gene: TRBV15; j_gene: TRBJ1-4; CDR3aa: CATSIKGQGTRKLFF; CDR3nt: TGTGCCACCAGCATAAAAGGGCAGGGAACTCGAAAACTGTTTTTT
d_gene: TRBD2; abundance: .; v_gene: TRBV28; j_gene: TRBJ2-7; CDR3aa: CASSWVTSGYEQYF; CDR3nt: TGTGCCAGCAGTTGGGTGACTAGCGGCTACGAGCAGTACTTC
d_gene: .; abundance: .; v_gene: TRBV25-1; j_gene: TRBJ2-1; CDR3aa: CASRQYLEQFF; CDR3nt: TGTGCCAGCAGACAGTATCTTGAGCAGTTCTTC
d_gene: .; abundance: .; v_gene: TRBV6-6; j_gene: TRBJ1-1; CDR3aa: CASSSKSDTEAFF; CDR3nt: TGTGCCAGCAGCTCCAAGTCTGACACTGAAGCTTTCTTT
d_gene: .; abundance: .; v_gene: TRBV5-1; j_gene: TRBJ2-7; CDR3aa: CASSLEQESYEQYF; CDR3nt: TGCGCCAGCAGCTTGGAACAGGAGTCCTACGAGCAGTACTTC
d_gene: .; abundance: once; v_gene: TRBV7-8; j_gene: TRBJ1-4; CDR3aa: CASSLNPAGVSEKLFF; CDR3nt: TGTGCCAGCAGCTTAAATCCCGCAGGAGTAAGTGAAAAACTGTTTTTT
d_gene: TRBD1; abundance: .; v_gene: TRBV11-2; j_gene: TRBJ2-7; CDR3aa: CASSLSGTVSYEQYF; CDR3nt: TGTGCCAGCAGCCTATCCGGGACAGTCTCCTACGAGCAGTACTTC
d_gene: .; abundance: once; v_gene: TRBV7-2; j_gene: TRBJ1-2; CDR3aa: CASSLLRSNYGYTF; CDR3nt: TGTGCCAGCAGCCTTCTCCGGTCAAACTATGGCTACACCTTC
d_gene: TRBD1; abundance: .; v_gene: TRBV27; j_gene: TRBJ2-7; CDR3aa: CASSPRTGGISYEQYF; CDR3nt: TGTGCCAGCAGTCCCCGGACAGGGGGGATCTCCTACGAGCAGTACTTC
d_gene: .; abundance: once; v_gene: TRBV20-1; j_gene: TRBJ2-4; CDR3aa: CRGDRRNIQYF; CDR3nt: TGCAGGGGGGACCGTCGAAACATTCAGTACTTC
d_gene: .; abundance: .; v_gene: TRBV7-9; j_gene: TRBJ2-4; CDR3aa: CASSLAKVAKNIQYF; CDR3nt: TGTGCCAGCAGCTTAGCCAAGGTAGCCAAAAACATTCAGTACTTC
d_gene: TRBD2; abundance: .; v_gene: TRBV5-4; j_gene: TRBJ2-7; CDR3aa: CASSFSSGSSEQYF; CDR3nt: TGTGCCAGCAGCTTTAGTAGCGGGAGTTCCGAGCAGTACTTC
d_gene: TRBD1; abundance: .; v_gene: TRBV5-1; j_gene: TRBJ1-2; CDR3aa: CASSPTDDRVGYTF; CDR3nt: TGCGCCAGCAGCCCTACGGATGACAGGGTTGGCTACACCTTC
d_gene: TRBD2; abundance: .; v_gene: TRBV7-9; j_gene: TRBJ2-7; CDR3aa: CASSRSSGAYEQYF; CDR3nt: TGTGCCAGCAGCCGTTCTAGCGGGGCCTACGAGCAGTACTTC
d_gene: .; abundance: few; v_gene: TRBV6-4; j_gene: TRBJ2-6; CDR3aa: CASSVGLSSGANVLTF; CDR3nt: TGTGCCAGCAGTGTAGGTCTTAGCTCTGGGGCCAACGTCCTGACTTTC
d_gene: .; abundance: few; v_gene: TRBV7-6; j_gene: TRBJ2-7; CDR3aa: CASSLADSSYEQYF; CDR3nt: TGTGCCAGCAGCTTAGCGGACAGCTCCTACGAGCAGTACTTC
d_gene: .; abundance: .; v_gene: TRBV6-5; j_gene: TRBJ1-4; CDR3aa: CASSSTNEKLFF; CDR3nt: TGTGCCAGCAGCTCCACCAATGAAAAACTGTTTTTT
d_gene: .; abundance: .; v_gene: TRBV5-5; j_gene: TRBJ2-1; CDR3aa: CASSQDSYNEQFF; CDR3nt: TGTGCCAGCAGCCAGGACAGTTACAATGAGCAGTTCTTC
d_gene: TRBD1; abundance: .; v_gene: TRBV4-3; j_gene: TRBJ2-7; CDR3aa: CASSQDLGQGSNEQYF; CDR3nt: TGCGCCAGCAGCCAAGATCTCGGACAGGGTAGCAACGAGCAGTACTTC
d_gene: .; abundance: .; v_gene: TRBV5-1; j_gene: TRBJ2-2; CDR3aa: CASSSGLNTGELFF; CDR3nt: TGCGCCAGCAGTTCGGGACTTAACACCGGGGAGCTGTTTTTT
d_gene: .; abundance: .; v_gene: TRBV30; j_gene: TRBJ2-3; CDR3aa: CAWNRGTDTQYF; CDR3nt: TGTGCCTGGAATAGGGGAACAGATACGCAGTATTTT
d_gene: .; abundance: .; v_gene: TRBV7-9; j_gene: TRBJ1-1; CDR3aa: CASSFEGSLTEAFF; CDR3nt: TGTGCCAGCAGCTTCGAAGGAAGTTTAACTGAAGCTTTCTTT
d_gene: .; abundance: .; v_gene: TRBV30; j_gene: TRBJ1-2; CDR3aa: CASRDPYGYTF; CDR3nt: TGTGCCTCAAGGGACCCCTATGGCTACACCTTC
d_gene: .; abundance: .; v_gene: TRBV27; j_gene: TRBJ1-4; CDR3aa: CASRANEKLFF; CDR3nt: TGTGCCAGCAGGGCGAACGAAAAACTGTTTTTT
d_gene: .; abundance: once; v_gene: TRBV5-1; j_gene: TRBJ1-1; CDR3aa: CASSGDSMNTEAFF; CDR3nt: TGCGCCAGCAGCGGTGACAGCATGAACACTGAAGCTTTCTTT
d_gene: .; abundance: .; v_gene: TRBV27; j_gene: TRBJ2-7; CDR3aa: CASNRDGLSYEQYF; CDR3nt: TGTGCCAGCAACAGGGACGGCCTCTCCTACGAGCAGTACTTC
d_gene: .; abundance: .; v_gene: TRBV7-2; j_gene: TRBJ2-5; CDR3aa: CASSRLPPRYQETQYF; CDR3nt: TGTGCCAGCAGCCGCCTACCACCCCGGTACCAAGAGACCCAGTACTTC
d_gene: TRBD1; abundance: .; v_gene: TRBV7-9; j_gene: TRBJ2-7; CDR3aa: CASSLGAGGSPYEQYF; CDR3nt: TGTGCCAGCAGCTTAGGGGCAGGGGGCTCCCCCTACGAGCAGTACTTC
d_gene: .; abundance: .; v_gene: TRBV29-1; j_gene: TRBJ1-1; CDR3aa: CSVYSGVSNTEAFF; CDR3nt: TGCAGCGTTTACTCCGGGGTCTCGAACACTGAAGCTTTCTTT
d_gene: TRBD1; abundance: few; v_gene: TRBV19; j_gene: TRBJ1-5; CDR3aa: CASSSGTGAYQPQHF; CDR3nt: TGTGCCAGTAGTAGTGGGACAGGGGCGTATCAGCCCCAGCATTTT
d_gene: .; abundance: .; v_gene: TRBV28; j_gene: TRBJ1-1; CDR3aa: CASSSATRRRAEAFF; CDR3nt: TGTGCCAGCAGCTCAGCGACCCGGAGGCGGGCTGAAGCTTTCTTT
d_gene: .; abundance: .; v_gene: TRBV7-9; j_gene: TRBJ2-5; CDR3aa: CASSRPGNRGGTQYF; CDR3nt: TGTGCCAGCAGCCGCCCCGGGAACAGAGGAGGGACCCAGTACTTC
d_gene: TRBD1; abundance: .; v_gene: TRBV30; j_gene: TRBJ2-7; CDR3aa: CAWSAGQLYEQYF; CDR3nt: TGTGCCTGGAGTGCGGGACAGCTCTACGAGCAGTACTTC
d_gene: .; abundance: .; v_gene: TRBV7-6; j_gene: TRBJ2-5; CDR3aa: CASSLHEQETQYF; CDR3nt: TGTGCCAGCAGCCTCCACGAACAAGAGACCCAGTACTTC
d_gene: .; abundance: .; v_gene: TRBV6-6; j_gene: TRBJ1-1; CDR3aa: CASNGGIARGETEAFF; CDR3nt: TGTGCCAGCAACGGGGGGATTGCCCGTGGGGAGACTGAAGCTTTCTTT
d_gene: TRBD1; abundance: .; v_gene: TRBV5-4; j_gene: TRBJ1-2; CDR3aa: CASSFRGQGYGYTF; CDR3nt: TGTGCCAGCAGCTTCAGGGGGCAGGGCTATGGCTACACCTTC
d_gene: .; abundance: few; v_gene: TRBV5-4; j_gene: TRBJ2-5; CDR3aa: CASSLWAVETQYF; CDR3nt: TGTGCCAGCAGCTTGTGGGCGGTGGAGACCCAGTACTTC
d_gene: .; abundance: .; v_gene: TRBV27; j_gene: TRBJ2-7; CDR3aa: CASRFGLASSYEQYF; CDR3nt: TGTGCCAGCAGATTCGGACTCGCGAGCTCCTACGAGCAGTACTTC
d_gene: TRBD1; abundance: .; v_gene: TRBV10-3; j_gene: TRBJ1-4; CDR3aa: CAISADREGATNEKLFF; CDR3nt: TGTGCCATCAGCGCGGACAGGGAGGGGGCAACTAATGAAAAACTGTTTTTT
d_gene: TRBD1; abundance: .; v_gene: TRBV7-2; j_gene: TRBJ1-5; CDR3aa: CASSPRTGGRQPQHF; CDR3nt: TGTGCCAGCAGCCCACGGACAGGGGGTAGACAGCCCCAGCATTTT
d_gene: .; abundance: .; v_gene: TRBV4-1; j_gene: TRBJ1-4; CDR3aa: CASEKGERDEKLFF; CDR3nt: TGCGCCAGCGAAAAAGGGGAGAGGGATGAAAAACTGTTTTTT
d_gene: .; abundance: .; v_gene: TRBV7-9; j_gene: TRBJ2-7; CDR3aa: CASSLASTDYEQYF; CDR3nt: TGTGCCAGCAGCTTAGCGTCTACGGACTACGAGCAGTACTTC
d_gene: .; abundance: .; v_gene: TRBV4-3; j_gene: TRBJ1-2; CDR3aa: CASSHPQGRDYGYTF; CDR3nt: TGCGCCAGCAGCCACCCTCAGGGGAGGGACTATGGCTACACCTTC